One and the same sample provided the 32 T cell receptor beta chains below, sequenced in a study of identical twins (dated by TCRdb to between 2015 and 2016). Library creation used 5' RACE. Sequencing was carried out with an Illumina HiSeq 2000. Through fastp at Q25 and MiXCR, TCRdb rebuilt clones from the public reads, retaining in-frame beta chains. Merged by CDR3 protein, the rows form single entries marked with the most common genes and DNA. The sample yields about 900,000 distinct CDR3 sequences; 12% were counted once. The ten largest clonotypes hold 1.5% to 2% of the sample. These data were also reused for a study on yellow fever vaccine responses in identical twins.

Specimen: PBMCs. Receptors were obtained from a woman under 30 in good health.

The chain combines TRBV14 with TRBJ2-3; D unclear. In germline, CDR1 is SGHDN, CDR2 FVKESK. Trimming cost V 1 base and J 1 base, with 12 bases left between them. The CDR3 is 16 residues long. The CDR3 reads CASSQGASQGTDTQYF. The CDR3 bases are TGTGCCAGCAGCCAAGGGGCGAGTCAGGGCACAGATACGCAGTATTTT.

V and J are TRBV5-1 and TRBJ2-3; no reliable D call. The V and J ends lost 4 bases and 4 bases respectively, with 16 bases between them. CDR1 is SGHRS, CDR2 YFSETQ, per germline. The CDR3 covers 15 residues. CDR3 coding DNA: TGCGCCAGCAGCCCTAATGACGGGTCGGCAGATACGCAGTATTTT. Its protein is CASSPNDGSADTQYF.

This clonotype has just a few counts. The chain joins TRBV5-5 to TRBJ2-5; D possibly matches TRBD1 or TRBD2 (5 bases each). This CDR3 spans 15 amino acids. Germline lookup yields CDR1 SGHKS and CDR2 YYEKEE (reference sequence). Deletions cut 6 bases from V and 0 bases from J, with 15 bases between. This CDR3 is CASTNRGEYQETQYF. As DNA, the CDR3 is TGTGCCAGCACTAATAGAGGGGAGTACCAAGAGACCCAGTACTTC.

In this sample, this clonotype turned up a few times. This chain connects TRBV25-1 to TRBJ1-2; 7 nucleotides match TRBD1. Per the germline V gene, CDR1 is MGHDK and CDR2 is SYGVNS. V gave up 6 bases and J gave up 4 bases; unmatched junction bases: 5. The CDR3 covers 13 residues. CDR3 amino acids: CASRQGPSYGYTF. In DNA form, the CDR3 reads TGTGCCAGCAGACAGGGGCCGTCCTATGGCTACACCTTC.

This chain connects TRBV11-2 to TRBJ2-4, with D perhaps matching TRBD1 or TRBD2 (6 bases each). The germline V gene encodes CDR1 SGHAT and CDR2 FQNNGV. Trimming stripped 2 bases from V and 9 bases from J, with 23 bases between. This CDR3 is built from 17 residues. The CDR3 sequence: CASSLRLGGGHESIQYF. DNA for the CDR3: TGTGCCAGCAGCTTAAGGTTAGGGGGAGGACACGAGAGCATTCAGTACTTC.

Only a few counts were recorded for this clonotype. The rearrangement uses TRBV5-1 and TRBJ1-1, with D unresolved. This CDR3 contains 15 residues. Deletions cut 5 bases from V and 4 bases from J, with 18 bases between. The germline CDR1 and CDR2 sequences are SGHRS and YFSETQ. This chain's CDR3 is CASRTELFAGTEAFF. CDR3 in DNA: TGCGCCAGCAGGACCGAATTGTTTGCAGGCACTGAAGCTTTCTTT.

This clonotype was seen repeatedly, ten times or more. V usage is TRBV21-1 and J usage is TRBJ1-4; the table names TRBD1, a call not compared with the DNA. TRBV21-1 is a listed pseudogene. CDR3 length: 14 residues. CDR3 bases: TGTGCCAGCAGCAAAGGGGGCGCGGGCGAAAAACTGTTTTTT. Its translation: CASSKGGAGEKLFF.

This clonotype was recorded a few times. V and J are TRBV24-1 and TRBJ2-7; the D gene is possibly TRBD1 (6 bases). The V end lost 6 bases, the J end lost 2 bases, and 10 bases lay between the germline ends. The V gene's germline CDR1 is KGHDR and CDR2 SFDVKD. This CDR3 is built from 13 residues. CDR3 in DNA: TGTGCCACCAGTAACAGGGAAGCCTACGAGCAGTACTTC. Translated: CATSNREAYEQYF.

The chain carries TRBV20-1 and TRBJ1-6; 7 nucleotides agree with TRBD1. The CDR3 is made up of 13 amino acids. V dropped 5 bases and J dropped 7; count of bases not matched to a gene: 5. Germline V gene data show CDR1 as DFQATT and CDR2 as SNEGSKA (reference sequence). As DNA, the CDR3 is TGCAGTGCTCGCACAGGGGAGAATTCACCCCTCCACTTT. It specifies CSARTGENSPLHF.

The chain links TRBV12-3 or TRBV12-4 to TRBJ2-7; the D gene is possibly TRBD1 (6 bases). CDR3 length equals 14 residues. Trimming took off 5 bases at V and 3 bases at J, with 14 bases between the two ends. The DNA for the CDR3 is TGTGCCAGCAGTCCGCCGACAGGTATCTACGAGCAGTACTTC. This sequence encodes CASSPPTGIYEQYF.

V gene TRBV5-5 combines with J gene TRBJ2-7; D is tentatively TRBD1 or TRBD2 (6 bases each). V was cut by 1 base and J by 4 bases, with 12 bases left in between. This CDR3 has 14 residues. Germline CDR1 is SGHKS and CDR2 is YYEKEE (reference sequence). The CDR3 coding sequence is TGTGCCAGCAGCTTGCGGGGGCAACCTTACGAGCAGTACGTC. It specifies CASSLRGQPYEQYV.

The chain joins TRBV28 to TRBJ1-1, with D tentatively TRBD1 (6 bases). Trimming stripped 5 bases from V and 3 bases from J, with 16 bases between. Germline V gives CDR1 MDHEN, CDR2 SYDVKM. There are 15 residues in the CDR3. The CDR3 loop reads CASSPDKGGYTEAFF. The CDR3 DNA reads TGTGCCAGCAGTCCTGACAAGGGGGGTTACACTGAAGCTTTCTTT.

The genes are TRBV6-1 and TRBJ2-5; tentatively, D is TRBD2 (5 bases). V gave up 5 bases and J gave up 1 base, with 14 bases separating them. The CDR3 spans 15 residues. Germline CDR1 MNHNS, CDR2 SASEGT. The CDR3 reads CASSKDSWGQETQYF. In DNA form, the CDR3 reads TGTGCCAGCAGTAAGGACTCCTGGGGCCAAGAGACCCAGTACTTC.

The rearrangement joins TRBV7-8 to TRBJ2-1; the D is unclear. With 5 bases removed from V and 9 bases from J, the gap between germline ends came to 8 bases. Germline loops: CDR1 SGHVS, CDR2 FQNEAQ. This CDR3 comprises 11 residues. The CDR3 protein is CASSRSGEQFF. The CDR3 DNA reads as TGTGCCAGCAGCCGCAGTGGTGAGCAGTTCTTC. Full variable domain (rest looked up from reference TRBV7-8 and TRBJ2-1): GAGVSQSPRYKVAKRGQDVALRCDPISGHVSLFWYQQALGQGPEFLTYFQNEAQLDKSGLPSDRFFAERPEGSVSTLKIQRTQQEDSAVYLCASSRSGEQFFGPGTRLTVL.

This chain connects TRBV24-1 to TRBJ2-5, with D perhaps assigned TRBD1 or TRBD2 (5 bases each). The CDR3 loop spans 16 amino acids. Germline V CDR1 and CDR2: KGHDR, SFDVKD. V was shortened by 5 bases and J by 5 bases, with 20 bases between the two germline ends. The CDR3 bases are TGTGCCACCAGTGGAGCAGGTTGGGGGAGTTTGGAGACCCAGTACTTC. This codes for CATSGAGWGSLETQYF.

This clonotype was seen more than once but under ten times. This chain links TRBV5-1 with TRBJ1-6; a weak D match, TRBD1 (6 bases). This CDR3 region has 16 residues. From germline, CDR1 is SGHRS and CDR2 YFSETQ. Trimming took off 0 bases at V and 7 bases at J, with 14 bases between the two ends. This CDR3 is CASSLGDTGLNSPLHF. For the CDR3, the DNA is TGCGCCAGCAGCTTGGGGGACACAGGGCTGAATTCACCCCTCCACTTT. Using reference TRBV5-1 and TRBJ1-6 for the parts outside the CDR3, the full variable domain is KAGVTQTPRYLIKTRGQQVTLSCSPISGHRSVSWYQQTPGQGLQFLFEYFSETQRNKGNFPGRFSGRQFSNSRSEMNVSTLELGDSALYLCASSLGDTGLNSPLHFGNGTRLTVT.

This chain uses TRBV4-1 with TRBJ2-7; TRBD2 agrees at 10 bases. The ends lost 4 bases at V and 4 bases at J; junction bases unmatched: 10. This CDR3 has 16 amino acids. Germline V gives CDR1 MGHRA, CDR2 YSYEKL. The CDR3 sequence is CASSRSSLAGEYEQYF. CDR3 coding DNA: TGCGCCAGCAGCCGATCCTCGCTAGCGGGAGAGTACGAGCAGTACTTC.

This clonotype was seen more than once but under ten times. The chain recombines TRBV5-1 with TRBJ2-4; a possible D gene is TRBD1 (5 bases). Deletions cut 0 bases from V and 6 bases from J, with 10 bases between. CDR1 SGHRS and CDR2 YFSETQ come from the germline V gene. The length of the CDR3 is 14 residues. CDR3 nucleotides: TGCGCCAGCAGCTTGGAAGGGGTTGGAAACATTCAGTACTTC. Translated: CASSLEGVGNIQYF.

V gene TRBV5-6 combines with J gene TRBJ2-7; 8 nucleotides line up with TRBD1. The CDR3 covers 17 residues. V dropped 4 bases and J dropped 5; count of bases not matched to a gene: 17. CDR1 is SGHDT, CDR2 YYEEEE, per germline. CDR3 DNA: TGTGCCAGCAGCCCCCCGGGTTCAGGGGGCAAGGAGGACGAGCAGTACTTC. Residues: CASSPPGSGGKEDEQYF.

At least ten counts were recorded for this clonotype. The chain combines TRBV4-2 with TRBJ2-3; TRBD2 matches at 8 bases. With V trimmed by 0 bases and J by 5 bases, 10 bases remained unmatched. Germline V gives CDR1 LGHNA, CDR2 YNFKEQ. The CDR3 totals 17 residues. In DNA, the CDR3 is TGTGCCAGCAGCCAAGATAGTGTAGCGGGATTGGGAGATACGCAGTATTTT. This gives the protein CASSQDSVAGLGDTQYF.

In its sample, this clonotype was seen a few times. CDR3 DNA sequence: TGTGCCACCCTGGACAGGGGAATATCAGATACGCAGTATTTT. Protein: CATLDRGISDTQYF. The chain employs TRBV10-3 and TRBJ2-3; 9 bases line up with TRBD1. The CDR3 runs to 14 residues. The trim removed 10 bases at V and 4 bases at J, leaving 9 bases unmatched. Germline V gene data show CDR1 as ENHRY and CDR2 as SYGVKD.

V usage is TRBV7-2 and J usage is TRBJ2-1, with TRBD2 identical over 8 bases. Germline V lookup: CDR1 SGHTA, CDR2 FQGNSA. This CDR3 has 16 residues. Trimming cost V 6 bases and J 0 bases; bases outside gene matches: 7. This CDR3 reads CASRSGGASSYNEQFF. For the CDR3, the DNA is TGTGCCAGCAGGTCCGGGGGGGCGAGCTCCTACAATGAGCAGTTCTTC. The full variable domain, rest sourced from reference TRBV7-2 and TRBJ2-1, is GAGVSQSPSNKVTEKGKDVELRCDPISGHTALYWYRQSLGQGLEFLIYFQGNSAPDKSGLPSDRFSAERTGGSVSTLTIQRTQQEDSAVYLCASRSGGASSYNEQFFGPGTRLTVL.

This clonotype was seen more than once but under ten times. This chain connects TRBV25-1 to TRBJ2-2, with D perhaps matching TRBD1 or TRBD2 (5 bases each). The CDR3 is 16 residues long. The germline V and J ends were trimmed by 0 bases and 5 bases, with 13 bases remaining between them. From germline, CDR1 is MGHDK and CDR2 SYGVNS. CDR3 region: CASSEYGWDDTGELFF. The CDR3 bases are TGTGCCAGCAGTGAATATGGGTGGGACGATACCGGGGAGCTGTTTTTT.

This clonotype came up a few times. The chain has TRBV2 and TRBJ1-1; no reliable D call. Germline V CDR1 and CDR2: SNHLY, FYNNEI. The CDR3 is 13 residues long. With 4 bases removed from V and 0 bases from J, the gap between germline ends came to 6 bases. The CDR3 loop reads CASSVLVNTEAFF. The CDR3 DNA is TGTGCCAGCAGTGTACTTGTGAACACTGAAGCTTTCTTT.

This clonotype was counted only a few times. The J gene is TRBJ2-7, the V gene TRBV28; D perhaps matches TRBD1 (5 bases). Trimming removed 6 bases from V and 5 bases from J, with 14 bases in between. CDR1 and CDR2 (germline): MDHEN, SYDVKM. This CDR3 has 13 amino acids. Here the CDR3 DNA reads TGTGCCAGCAGGGATCAGGGAACCCACGAGCAGTACGTC. This encodes CASRDQGTHEQYV.

This clonotype occurred a few times. The J gene is TRBJ2-3, the V gene TRBV29-1, with 7 bases that match TRBD2. There are 16 residues in the CDR3. In germline, CDR1 is SQVTM, CDR2 ANQGSEA. Losses at the gene ends were 3 bases for V and 4 bases for J; bases not matched to a gene: 13. The CDR3 coding sequence is TGCAGCGTTGATACGGGACGCGGGGGATTGTCAGATACGCAGTATTTT. This gives the protein CSVDTGRGGLSDTQYF.

This clonotype appeared many times. The CDR3 nucleotides read TGTGCCAGCAGCCTCGGTGCGAGGGACACTGAAGCTTTCTTT. Translation: CASSLGARDTEAFF. J is TRBJ1-1 and V is TRBV12-3 or TRBV12-4; D not certain. The CDR3 loop spans 14 amino acids. The V end lost 6 bases, the J end lost 3 bases, and 14 bases lay between the germline ends.

V and J are TRBV29-1 and TRBJ2-7; TRBD2 is a possible D gene (6 bases). Germline V gene data show CDR1 as SQVTM and CDR2 as ANQGSEA. V was trimmed by 4 bases and J by 2 bases, leaving 6 bases between them. The CDR3 covers 11 residues. The CDR3 loop reads CSVGGTYEQYF. In DNA, the CDR3 is TGCAGCGTTGGCGGGACCTACGAGCAGTACTTC.

This clonotype was detected a few times. The V call is TRBV7-9, the J call TRBJ2-1; 9 nucleotides align to TRBD1. Trimming at V came to 2 bases and at J to 15 bases, leaving 8 bases not matched to a gene. Germline CDR1 SEHNR, CDR2 FQNEAQ (reference sequence). The CDR3 length is 13 residues. CDR3 region: CASSLPIGTGRFF. DNA of the CDR3: TGTGCCAGCAGCTTACCCATCGGGACAGGGCGGTTCTTC.

The chain carries TRBV2 and TRBJ1-1; tentative D call: TRBD1 (5 bases). CDR1 and CDR2 from the germline V gene are SNHLY and FYNNEI. This CDR3 has 14 amino acids. Trimming removed 7 bases at V and 0 bases at J, with 12 bases between. CDR3 bases: TGTGCCAGCACCCAGAGACAGCTGAACACTGAAGCTTTCTTT. It encodes CASTQRQLNTEAFF.

V and J are TRBV6-1 and TRBJ2-7; TRBD1 aligns across 7 bases. CDR3 size: 13 residues. The V gene's germline CDR1 is MNHNS and CDR2 SASEGT. J gave up 9 bases and V 6 bases, and 11 bases lay outside the gene matches. In DNA form, the CDR3 reads TGTGCCAGCAGGGAACAGGGGAAATTTAGGCAGTACGTC. It encodes CASREQGKFRQYV.

This clonotype was found a few times. V gene TRBV27 combines with J gene TRBJ2-3, with no clear D. With 11 bases removed from V and 2 bases from J, the gap between germline ends came to 14 bases. In germline, CDR1 is MNHEY, CDR2 SMNVEV (reference sequence). This CDR3 spans 13 amino acids. The CDR3 nucleotides are TGTGCCGCTTCTATGGGTGCCACAGATACGCAGTATTTT. Translating gives CAASMGATDTQYF.